This T cell receptor beta chain originates from a study of blood T cell repertoires in COVID-19. About the study: Whether acute or convalescent, the COVID-19 samples came from the United States, Italy and Spain.

Original handling: Quantification of nucleated cells was approximated via reference gene primer amplification. Repertoires were generated with immunoSEQ multiplex PCR, while TCRdb's copy carries only in-frame clones and drops some. V, J and clone size are those of that table, while D and trimming were read from the DNA. The top ten hold 11% of the sample, which has tens of thousands of clones, around four fifths seen once. V lost 4 bases, J lost 0 bases, and 6 bases lay in between. The CDR3 spans 13 residues. The rearrangement uses TRBV12-3 or TRBV12-4 and TRBJ1-1; D unresolved. This clonotype was sampled from a man in his 70s with acute or convalescent COVID-19. Sequenced sample: peripheral blood. The CDR3 bases are TGTGCCAGCAGTTGGGCAGTGAACACTGAAGCTTTCTTT. Amino acid sequence: CASSWAVNTEAFF.